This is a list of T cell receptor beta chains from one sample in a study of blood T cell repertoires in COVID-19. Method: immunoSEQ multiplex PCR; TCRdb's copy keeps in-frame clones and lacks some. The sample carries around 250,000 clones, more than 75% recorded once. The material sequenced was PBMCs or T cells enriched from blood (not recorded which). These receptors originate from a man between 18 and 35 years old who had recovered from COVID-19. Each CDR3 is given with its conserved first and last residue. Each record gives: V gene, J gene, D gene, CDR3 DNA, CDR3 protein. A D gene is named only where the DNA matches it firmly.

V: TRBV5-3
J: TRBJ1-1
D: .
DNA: TGTGCCAGAAGCTTGGTAGTTCGGGATGGGGTAGGCACTGAAGCTTTCTTT
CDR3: CARSLVVRDGVGTEAFF

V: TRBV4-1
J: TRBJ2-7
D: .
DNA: TGCGCCAGCAGCCAAGATCAGGGTACCTACGAGCAGTACTTC
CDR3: CASSQDQGTYEQYF

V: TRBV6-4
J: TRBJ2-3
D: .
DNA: TGTGCCAGCAGTGTGGGGCTAGATTTTACAGATACGCAGTATTTT
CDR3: CASSVGLDFTDTQYF

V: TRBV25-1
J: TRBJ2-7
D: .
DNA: TGTGCCAGCAGTGAAAATCTAGCCTACGAGCAGTACTTC
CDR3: CASSENLAYEQYF

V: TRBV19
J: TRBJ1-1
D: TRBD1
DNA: TGTGCCAGTAGAATGACAGGGGCGAACACTGAAGCTTTCTTT
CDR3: CASRMTGANTEAFF

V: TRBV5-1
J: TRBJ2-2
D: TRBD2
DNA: TGCGCCAGCAGCTTGAGACCGGGAGGGACCACCGGGGAGCTGTTTTTT
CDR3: CASSLRPGGTTGELFF

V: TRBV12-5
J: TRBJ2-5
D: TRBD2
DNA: TGTGCTAGTGGTTTGGCGGGACTAGCGTACCAAGAGACCCAGTACTTC
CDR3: CASGLAGLAYQETQYF

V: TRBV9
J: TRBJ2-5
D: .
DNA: TGTGCCAGCAGCGTAGTTGCGACCGGGGAGACCCAGTACTTC
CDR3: CASSVVATGETQYF

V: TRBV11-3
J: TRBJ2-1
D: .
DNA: TGTGCCAGCAGCTTAGATTGGGTAGCTCGGGGAGAGGAGCAGTTCTTC
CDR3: CASSLDWVARGEEQFF

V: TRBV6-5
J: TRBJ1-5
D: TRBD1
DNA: TGTGCCAGCGAAGGGACAGGGGGATATCAGCCCCAGCATTTT
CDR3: CASEGTGGYQPQHF

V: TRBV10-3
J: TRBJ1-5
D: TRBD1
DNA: TGTGCCATCAGTGAGGCTGACAGGGTAGGTCAGCCCCAGCATTTT
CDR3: CAISEADRVGQPQHF

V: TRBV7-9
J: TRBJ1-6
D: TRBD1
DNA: TGTGCCAGCAGCCCTCTAGACAGGGTGTTCAATTCACCCCTCCACTTT
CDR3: CASSPLDRVFNSPLHF

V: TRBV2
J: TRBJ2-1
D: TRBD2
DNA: TGTGCCAGCAGTGCGGGACTAGCGGTTCTGGGTGAGCAGTTCTTC
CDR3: CASSAGLAVLGEQFF

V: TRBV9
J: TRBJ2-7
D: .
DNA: TGTGCCAGCAGCGTAGGAGACAGGTGGTCCTACGAGCAGTACTTC
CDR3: CASSVGDRWSYEQYF